The 7 T cell receptor beta chains below come from one sample, sequenced in a study of CD4 T cells in relation to SARS-CoV-2 and coronaviruses. The table came from immunoSEQ multiplex PCR; TCRdb's copy has only in-frame clones and leaves some out. The table shows more than 30,000 clones, with 70% to 90% occurring only once. Sequences were obtained from memory CD4+ T cells from PBMCs. The receptors were gathered from an adult with COVID-19.

With respect to this clone: The junction departs from the called germline gene at one end, perhaps through a read error. The chain is built from TRBV7-8 and TRBJ2-2; 12 bases align to TRBD1. Germline-derived CDR1 and CDR2 are SGHVS and FQNEAQ. CDR3 length equals 19 residues. CDR3 residues: CASSLARFPGQGAGGELFF. In DNA, the CDR3 is TGTGCCAGCAGCCTAGCCCGCTTCCCGGGACAGGGGGCGGGCGGGGAGCTGTTTTTT.

This chain links TRBV25-1 with TRBJ2-1; 8 bases fit TRBD1. This CDR3 contains 14 residues. Germline assignment: CDR1 MGHDK and CDR2 SYGVNS. With 4 bases clipped from V and 7 bases from J, the junction kept 6 bases outside the gene matches. The CDR3 bases are TGTGCCAGCAGTGTCGGGACAGGTAGAAATGAGCAGTTCTTC. Translating it yields CASSVGTGRNEQFF.

V is TRBV18 and J is TRBJ1-3, with TRBD1 matching 8 bases. The CDR3 is 17 residues long. Germline V gene sequence: CDR1 KGHSH, CDR2 LQKENI. The ends lost 0 bases at V and 4 bases at J; junction bases unmatched: 8. CDR3 DNA sequence: TGTGCCAGCTCACCACCGGTTTCCAGGGGGCTCGGAAACACCATATATTTT. Protein product: CASSPPVSRGLGNTIYF.

CDR3 sequence: CASSQSENQPQHF. The CDR3 DNA sequence: TGTGCCAGCAGCCAATCAGAGAATCAGCCCCAGCATTTT. The chain carries TRBV16 and TRBJ1-5; D is ambiguous. There are 13 residues in the CDR3. Trimming removed 0 bases at V and 4 bases at J, with 4 bases between. Germline V gene sequence: CDR1 KGHSY, CDR2 FQNENV.

The chain employs TRBV6-5 and TRBJ1-2; 8 bases align to TRBD1. V trimming: 5 bases; J trimming: 7 bases; junction bases outside the gene matches: 9. This CDR3 contains 14 residues. Germline loops: CDR1 MNHEY, CDR2 SVGAGI. The CDR3 bases are TGTGCCAGCAGTCCCGACAGGGGACGGGGTGGCTACACCTTC. It codes for CASSPDRGRGGYTF.

This clone was counted a single time. The chain carries TRBV30 and TRBJ2-1; D uncertain. V lost 0 bases and J lost 0, with 9 bases in between. This CDR3 is built from 15 residues. The germline CDR1 and CDR2 sequences are GTSNPN and SVGIG (reference sequence). CDR3 DNA sequence: TGTGCCTGGAGTGTAGGCACCCCCTCCTACAATGAGCAGTTCTTC. It translates to CAWSVGTPSYNEQFF.

The chain combines TRBV4-3 with TRBJ2-5; TRBD2 matches 8 bases. The V gene's germline CDR1 is LGHNA and CDR2 YSLEER. The CDR3 extends over 17 amino acids. Trimming at V came to 0 bases and at J to 1 base, leaving 7 bases not matched to a gene. The CDR3 bases are TGCGCCAGCAGCCAAGAATTGAGGCTAGCGGGCCAAGAGACCCAGTACTTC. This sequence encodes CASSQELRLAGQETQYF.